This TCR beta chain is drawn from a study of blood T cell repertoires in COVID-19. Whole-study context: The United States, Italy and Spain provided the acute and convalescent COVID-19 samples. T cells, B-cell-depleted T cells, or PBMCs provided the cDNA or gDNA that served as material.

CDR3 length: 14 amino acids. V shed 1 base and J shed 11 bases, with 15 bases lying between them. Germline assignment: CDR1 SGHAT and CDR2 FQNNGV. This clone was seen once. The protocol was immunoSEQ multiplex PCR, while the TCRdb copy is restricted to in-frame clones and leaves out a portion. The data hold 300,000 to 400,000 clones, with around nine tenths observed a single time. Followed over time, Seattle patients had been enrolled while infection was active. Sequencing was done on a sample of peripheral blood. The gene calls are TRBV11-2 and TRBJ2-1; D is possibly TRBD2 (5 bases). This TCR was sampled from a woman between 70 and 85 years old with COVID-19, enrolled during active disease. The CDR3 protein is CASSLGQTTMKQFF. In DNA form, the CDR3 reads TGTGCCAGCAGCTTAGGCCAGACTACAATGAAGCAGTTCTTC.